This T cell receptor (beta chain) was sequenced during a study of lymphopenia after photon versus proton radiotherapy. Produced via immunoSEQ multiplex PCR; TCRdb's table is partial and in-frame only. The sample has tens of thousands of clones, approximately 91% seen once; the top ten hold about 2.6%. V shed 5 bases and J shed 0 bases, with 16 bases lying between them. The CDR3 runs to 16 residues. The germline V gene encodes CDR1 LNHDA and CDR2 SQIVND (reference sequence). The V call is TRBV19, the J call TRBJ1-2; possibly TRBD1 for D (5 bases). Source: peripheral blood, taken from a patient treated with photon-based radiotherapy. The receptor's source is a woman between 65 and 79 years old with pancreatic cancer. This chain's CDR3 is CASSLGHGTANYGYTF. The CDR3 region has the DNA TGTGCCAGTAGTCTTGGACACGGCACTGCTAACTATGGCTACACCTTC.